This entry features one TCR beta chain sequence. The data stem from a study of beta chain features in type 1 diabetes. Expressed TCRB transcripts got sequenced, as all isolated RNA was reverse transcribed. Here immunoSEQ multiplex PCR was the method, and the copy in TCRdb shows in-frame clones only, minus some. Of some 900,000 clones listed, 15% to 20% are singletons. The CDR3 length is 16 residues. Trimming removed 3 bases from V and 4 bases from J, with 16 bases in between. CDR1 and CDR2 from the germline V gene are MNHNS and SASEGT. The J gene is TRBJ2-1, the V gene TRBV6-1, with D tentatively TRBD2 (5 bases). Sequencing was done on a sample of naive CD4+ T cells from blood. The receptor was derived from a woman aged 18-29 years in good health. CDR3 residues: CASSDTSPTTYNEQFF. CDR3 coding DNA: TGTGCCAGCAGTGACACTAGTCCCACGACTTACAATGAGCAGTTCTTC.